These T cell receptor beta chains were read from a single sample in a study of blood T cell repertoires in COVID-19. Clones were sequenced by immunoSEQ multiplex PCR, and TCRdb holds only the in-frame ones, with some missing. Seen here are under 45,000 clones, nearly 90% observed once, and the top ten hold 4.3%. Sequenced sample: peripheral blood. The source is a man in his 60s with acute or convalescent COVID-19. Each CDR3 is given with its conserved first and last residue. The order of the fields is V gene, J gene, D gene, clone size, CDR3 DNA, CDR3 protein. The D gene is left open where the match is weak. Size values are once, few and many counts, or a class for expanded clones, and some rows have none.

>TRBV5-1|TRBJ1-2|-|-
TGCGCCAGCAGCTTGGTGGCGGGGCCGGGCTATGGCTACACCTTC
CASSLVAGPGYGYTF
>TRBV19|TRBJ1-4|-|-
TGTGCCAGTAGTATAAGTACACAGGTGGCTAATGAAAAACTGTTTTTT
CASSISTQVANEKLFF
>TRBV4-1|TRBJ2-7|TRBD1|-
TGCGCCAGCAGCCAACCGGGACAGGGATACGAGCAGTACTTC
CASSQPGQGYEQYF
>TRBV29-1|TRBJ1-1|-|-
TGCAGCGTTGAAGTAGGAACAGGCCTGGGGATGGAGCTCTTT
CSVEVGTGLGMELF
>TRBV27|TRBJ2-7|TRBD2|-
TGTGCCAGCAGGGAAGAGCGGGGGGCCTCCTACGAGCAGTACTTC
CASREERGASYEQYF
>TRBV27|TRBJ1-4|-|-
TGTGCCAGCGGATGGGAGGGGGAAAAACTGTTTTTT
CASGWEGEKLFF
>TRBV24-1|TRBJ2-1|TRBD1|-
TGTGCCACAGGGGGCTGGGGCAATGAGCAGTTCTTC
CATGGWGNEQFF
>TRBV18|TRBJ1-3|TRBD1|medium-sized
TGTGCCAGCTCACCAGGGGGACAGGCTTCCTCCCCGGGAAACACCATATATTTT
CASSPGGQASSPGNTIYF
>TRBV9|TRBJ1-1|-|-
TGTGCCAGCAGCGTAGACAGGGACATTTTGTCTGAAGCTTTCTTT
CASSVDRDILSEAFF
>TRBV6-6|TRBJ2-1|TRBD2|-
TGTGCCAGTGGGGGACTAGCGGTGAGCTCCTACAATGAGCAGTTCTTC
CASGGLAVSSYNEQFF
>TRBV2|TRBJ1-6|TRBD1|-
TGTGCCAGCAGTGGAGGACAGGCAAACTCACCCCTCCACTTT
CASSGGQANSPLHF
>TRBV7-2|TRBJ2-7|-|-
TGTGCCAGCAGCTCGGAGGGACAGCTTCCGGAGCAGTACTTC
CASSSEGQLPEQYF
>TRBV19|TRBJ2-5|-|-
TGTGCCAGTAGTATGCTTCCCGTTGGGGGCATGGGGGAGACCCAGTACTTC
CASSMLPVGGMGETQYF
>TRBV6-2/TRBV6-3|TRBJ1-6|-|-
TGTGCCAGCAGTTCCTCCAGGGGAGCCGATTCACCCCTCCACTTT
CASSSSRGADSPLHF
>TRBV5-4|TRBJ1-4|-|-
TGTGCCAGCAGCTTGAGACAGCCCAATGAAAAACTGTTTTTT
CASSLRQPNEKLFF
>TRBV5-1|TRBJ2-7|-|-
TGCGCCAGCAGCTTACGCCTCGCAGGGGCCTACGAGCAGTACTTC
CASSLRLAGAYEQYF
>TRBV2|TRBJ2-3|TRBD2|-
TGTGCCAGCACCGCGACTAGCGGGGGGTACACAGATACGCAGTATTTT
CASTATSGGYTDTQYF